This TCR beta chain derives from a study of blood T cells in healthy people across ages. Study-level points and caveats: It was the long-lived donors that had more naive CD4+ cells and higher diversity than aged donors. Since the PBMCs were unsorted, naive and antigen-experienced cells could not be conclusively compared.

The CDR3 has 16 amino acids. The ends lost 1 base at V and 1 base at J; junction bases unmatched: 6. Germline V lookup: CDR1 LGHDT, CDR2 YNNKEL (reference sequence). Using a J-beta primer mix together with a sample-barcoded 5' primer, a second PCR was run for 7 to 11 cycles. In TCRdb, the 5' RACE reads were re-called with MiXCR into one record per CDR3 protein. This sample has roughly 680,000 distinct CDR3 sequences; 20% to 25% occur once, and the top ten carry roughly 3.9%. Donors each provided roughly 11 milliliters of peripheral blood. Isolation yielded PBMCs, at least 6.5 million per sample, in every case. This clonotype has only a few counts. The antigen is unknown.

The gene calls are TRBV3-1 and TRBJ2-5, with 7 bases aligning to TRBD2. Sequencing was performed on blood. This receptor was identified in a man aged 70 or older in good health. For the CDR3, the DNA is TGTGCCAGCAGCCAAGGTCAAGCGGGACTCCAAGAGACCCAGTACTTC. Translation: CASSQGQAGLQETQYF.